The clone carrying this TCR beta chain has only one observation. Its antigen is not identified. V was clipped by 4 bases and J by 5 bases, with 15 bases between them. The CDR3 spans 14 residues. CDR1 is SGDLS, CDR2 YYNGEE, per germline. This specimen belongs to a study of shared clonotypes between healthy human individuals. Study outcomes and limitations: For naive CD4 cells, approximately 5% of clonotypes were shared across a handful of donors.

Terminally differentiated effector memory CD45RA+ cells were excluded by CCR7 positive selection of CD45RO-negative cells. At deep level, the assay was performed. Under the authors' procedure: Filtering of immunoSEQ junctional sequences could not match full-length read filtering. Sequencing was performed with immunoSEQ multiplex PCR; in TCRdb, only in-frame clones are kept and a portion is missing. The V and J calls and clone size come from that table; D and trimming were worked out from the DNA. Altogether around 2.1 million clones are present, roughly 91% being singletons, with the ten largest covering over 1.5%.

The material sequenced was naive CD8+ T cells from PBMCs. The genes are TRBV9 and TRBJ1-1; no firm D call. The receptor was isolated from a man between 18 and 35 years old in good health. Some clones in this sample may be carry-over from other donors' samples. The CDR3 region is CASSPAGVSTEAFF. CDR3 bases: TGTGCCAGCAGCCCCGCGGGAGTAAGTACTGAAGCTTTCTTT. Supplemented by reference TRBV9 and TRBJ1-1, the full variable domain reads DSGVTQTPKHLITATGQRVTLRCSPRSGDLSVYWYQQSLDQGLQFLIQYYNGEERAKGNILERFSAQQFPDLHSELNLSSLELGDSALYFCASSPAGVSTEAFFGQGTRLTVV.